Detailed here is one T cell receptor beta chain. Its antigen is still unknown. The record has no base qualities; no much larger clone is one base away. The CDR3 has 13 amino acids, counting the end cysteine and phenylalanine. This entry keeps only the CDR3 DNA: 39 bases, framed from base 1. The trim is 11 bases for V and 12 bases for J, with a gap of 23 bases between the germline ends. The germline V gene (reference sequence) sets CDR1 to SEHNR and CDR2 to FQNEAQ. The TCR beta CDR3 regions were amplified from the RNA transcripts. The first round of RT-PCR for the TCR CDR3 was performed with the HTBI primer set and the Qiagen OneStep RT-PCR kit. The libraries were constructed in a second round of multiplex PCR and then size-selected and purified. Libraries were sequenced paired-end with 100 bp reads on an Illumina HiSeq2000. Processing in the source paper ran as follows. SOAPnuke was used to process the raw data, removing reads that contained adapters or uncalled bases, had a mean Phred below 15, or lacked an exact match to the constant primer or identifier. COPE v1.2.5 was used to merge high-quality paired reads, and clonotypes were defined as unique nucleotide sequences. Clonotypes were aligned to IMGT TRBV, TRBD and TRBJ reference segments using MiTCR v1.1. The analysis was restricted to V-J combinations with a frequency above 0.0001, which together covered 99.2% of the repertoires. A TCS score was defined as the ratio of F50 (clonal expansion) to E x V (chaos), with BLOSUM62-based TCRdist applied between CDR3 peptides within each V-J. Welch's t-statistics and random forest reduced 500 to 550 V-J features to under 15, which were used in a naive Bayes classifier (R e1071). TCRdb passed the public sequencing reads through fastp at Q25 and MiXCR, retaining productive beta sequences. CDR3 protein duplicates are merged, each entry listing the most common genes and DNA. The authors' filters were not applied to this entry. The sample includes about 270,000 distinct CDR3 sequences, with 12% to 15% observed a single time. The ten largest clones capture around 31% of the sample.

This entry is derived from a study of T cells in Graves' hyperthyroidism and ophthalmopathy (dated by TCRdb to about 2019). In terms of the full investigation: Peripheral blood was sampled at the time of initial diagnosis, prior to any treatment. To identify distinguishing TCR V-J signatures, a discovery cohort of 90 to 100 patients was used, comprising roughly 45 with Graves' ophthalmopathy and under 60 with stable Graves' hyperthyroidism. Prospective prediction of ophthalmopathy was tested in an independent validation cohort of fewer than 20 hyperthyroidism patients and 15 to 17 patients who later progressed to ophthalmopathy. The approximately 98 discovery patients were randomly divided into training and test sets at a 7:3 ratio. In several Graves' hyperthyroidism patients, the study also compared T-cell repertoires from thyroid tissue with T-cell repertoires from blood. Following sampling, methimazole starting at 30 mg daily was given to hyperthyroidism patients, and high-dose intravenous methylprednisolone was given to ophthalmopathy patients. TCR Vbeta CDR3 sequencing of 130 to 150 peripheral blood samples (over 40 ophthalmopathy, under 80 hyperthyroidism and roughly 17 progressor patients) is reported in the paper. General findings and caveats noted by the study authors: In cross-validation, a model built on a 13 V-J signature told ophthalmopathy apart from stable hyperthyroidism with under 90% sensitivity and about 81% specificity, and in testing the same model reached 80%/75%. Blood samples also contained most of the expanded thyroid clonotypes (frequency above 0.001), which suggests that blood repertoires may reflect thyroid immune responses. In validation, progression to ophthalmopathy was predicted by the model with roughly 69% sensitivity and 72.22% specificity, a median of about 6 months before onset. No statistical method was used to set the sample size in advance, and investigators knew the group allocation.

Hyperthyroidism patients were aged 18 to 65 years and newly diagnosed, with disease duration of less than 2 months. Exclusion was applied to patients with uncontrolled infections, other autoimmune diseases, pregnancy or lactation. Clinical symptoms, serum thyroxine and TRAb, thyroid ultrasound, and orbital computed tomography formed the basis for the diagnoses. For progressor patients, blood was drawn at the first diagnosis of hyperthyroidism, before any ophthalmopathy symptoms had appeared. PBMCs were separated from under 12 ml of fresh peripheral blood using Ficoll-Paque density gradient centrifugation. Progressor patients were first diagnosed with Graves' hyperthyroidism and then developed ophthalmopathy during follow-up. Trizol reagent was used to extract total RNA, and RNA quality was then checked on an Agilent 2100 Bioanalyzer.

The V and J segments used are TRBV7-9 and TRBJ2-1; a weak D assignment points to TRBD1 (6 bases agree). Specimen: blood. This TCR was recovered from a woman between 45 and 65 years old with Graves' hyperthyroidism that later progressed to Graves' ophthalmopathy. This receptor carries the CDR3 CAWQVAGTIGQFF. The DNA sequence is TGTGCCTGGCAGGTGGCAGGGACAATCGGGCAGTTCTTC.